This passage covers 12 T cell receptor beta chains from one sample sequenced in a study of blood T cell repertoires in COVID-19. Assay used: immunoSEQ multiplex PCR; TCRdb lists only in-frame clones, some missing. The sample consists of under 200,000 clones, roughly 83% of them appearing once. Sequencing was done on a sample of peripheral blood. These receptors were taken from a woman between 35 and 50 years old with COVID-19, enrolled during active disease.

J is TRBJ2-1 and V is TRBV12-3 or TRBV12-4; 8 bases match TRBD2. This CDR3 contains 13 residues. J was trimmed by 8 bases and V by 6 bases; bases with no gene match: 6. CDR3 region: CASRSSGSDEQFF. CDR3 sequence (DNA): TGTGCCAGCAGGTCAAGCGGGAGCGATGAGCAGTTCTTC.

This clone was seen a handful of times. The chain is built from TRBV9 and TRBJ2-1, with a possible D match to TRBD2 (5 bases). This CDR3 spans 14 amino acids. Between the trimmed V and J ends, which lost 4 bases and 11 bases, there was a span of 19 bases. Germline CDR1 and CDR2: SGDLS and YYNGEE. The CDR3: CASSPEGMSNQQFF. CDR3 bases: TGTGCCAGCAGCCCTGAGGGTATGTCGAATCAGCAGTTCTTC.

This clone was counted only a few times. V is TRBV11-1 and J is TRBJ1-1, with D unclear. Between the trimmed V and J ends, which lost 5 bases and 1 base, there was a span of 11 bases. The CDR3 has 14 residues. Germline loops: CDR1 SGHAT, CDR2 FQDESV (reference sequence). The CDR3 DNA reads TGTGCCAGCAGCCCAGCGACCCAGAACACTGAAGCTTTCTTT. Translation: CASSPATQNTEAFF.

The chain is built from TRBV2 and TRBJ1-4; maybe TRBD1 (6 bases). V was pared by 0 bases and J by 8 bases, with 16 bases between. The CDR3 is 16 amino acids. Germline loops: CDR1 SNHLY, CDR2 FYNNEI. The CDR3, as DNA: TGTGCCAGCAGTGAAGCCGCACAGGGTGTAGGGGAAAAACTGTTTTTT. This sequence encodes CASSEAAQGVGEKLFF.

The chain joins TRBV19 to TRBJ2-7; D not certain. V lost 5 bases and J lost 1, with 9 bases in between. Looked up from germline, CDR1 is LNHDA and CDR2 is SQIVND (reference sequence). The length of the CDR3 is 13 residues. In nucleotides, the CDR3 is TGTGCCAGTAGTCACTTGCCGTCCTACGAGCAGTACTTC. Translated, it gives CASSHLPSYEQYF.

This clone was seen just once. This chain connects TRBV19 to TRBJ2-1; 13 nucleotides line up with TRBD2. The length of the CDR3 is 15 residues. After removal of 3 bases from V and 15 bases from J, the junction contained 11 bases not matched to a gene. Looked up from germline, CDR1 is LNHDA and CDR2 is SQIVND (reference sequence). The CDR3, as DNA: TGTGCCAGTAGTATGCTTTTGGGACTAGCGGGGTCCCTGTTCTTC. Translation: CASSMLLGLAGSLFF.

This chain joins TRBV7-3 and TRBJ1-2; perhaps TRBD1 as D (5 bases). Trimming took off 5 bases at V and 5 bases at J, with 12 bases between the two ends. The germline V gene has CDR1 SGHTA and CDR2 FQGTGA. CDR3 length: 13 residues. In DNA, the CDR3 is TGTGCCAGCAGCGACTTCCCAGGGTATGGCTACACCTTC. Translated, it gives CASSDFPGYGYTF.

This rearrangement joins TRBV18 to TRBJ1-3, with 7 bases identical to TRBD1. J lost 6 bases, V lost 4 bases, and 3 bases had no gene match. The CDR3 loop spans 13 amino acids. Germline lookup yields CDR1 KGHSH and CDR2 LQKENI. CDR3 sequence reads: CASSLDRANTIYF. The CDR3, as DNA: TGTGCCAGCTCACTCGACAGGGCAAACACCATATATTTT.

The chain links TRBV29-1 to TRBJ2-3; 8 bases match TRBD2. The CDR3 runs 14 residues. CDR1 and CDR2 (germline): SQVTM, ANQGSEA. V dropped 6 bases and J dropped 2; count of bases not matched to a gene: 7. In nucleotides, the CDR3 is TGCAGCGTAGCCAGCGGGGGATCCACAGATACGCAGTATTTT. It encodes CSVASGGSTDTQYF.

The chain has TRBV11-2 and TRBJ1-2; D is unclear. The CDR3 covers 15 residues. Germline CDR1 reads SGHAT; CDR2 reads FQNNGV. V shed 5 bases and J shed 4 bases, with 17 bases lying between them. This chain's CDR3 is CASSPQLESLYGYTF. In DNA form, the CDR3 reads TGTGCCAGCAGCCCCCAACTGGAGAGCCTCTATGGCTACACCTTC. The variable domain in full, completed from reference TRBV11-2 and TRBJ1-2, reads EAGVAQSPRYKIIEKRQSVAFWCNPISGHATLYWYQQILGQGPKLLIQFQNNGVVDDSQLPKDRFSAERLKGVDSTLKIQPAKLEDSAVYLCASSPQLESLYGYTFGSGTRLTVV.

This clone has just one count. In nucleotides, the CDR3 is TGTGCCAGCAGCCACACTAGCGGGGGGGTCAATGAGCAGTTCTTC. Encoded protein: CASSHTSGGVNEQFF. This chain links TRBV7-2 with TRBJ2-1; 13 bases line up with TRBD2. CDR1 SGHTA and CDR2 FQGNSA come from the germline V gene. The CDR3 runs to 15 residues. V dropped 5 bases and J dropped 6; count of bases not matched to a gene: 4.

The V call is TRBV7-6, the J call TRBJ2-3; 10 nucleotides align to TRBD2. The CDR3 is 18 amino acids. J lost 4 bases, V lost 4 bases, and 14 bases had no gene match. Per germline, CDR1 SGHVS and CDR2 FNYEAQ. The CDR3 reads CASSSGTSVPGGSDTQYF. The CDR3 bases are TGTGCCAGCAGCTCCGGGACTAGCGTACCTGGAGGGTCAGATACGCAGTATTTT.